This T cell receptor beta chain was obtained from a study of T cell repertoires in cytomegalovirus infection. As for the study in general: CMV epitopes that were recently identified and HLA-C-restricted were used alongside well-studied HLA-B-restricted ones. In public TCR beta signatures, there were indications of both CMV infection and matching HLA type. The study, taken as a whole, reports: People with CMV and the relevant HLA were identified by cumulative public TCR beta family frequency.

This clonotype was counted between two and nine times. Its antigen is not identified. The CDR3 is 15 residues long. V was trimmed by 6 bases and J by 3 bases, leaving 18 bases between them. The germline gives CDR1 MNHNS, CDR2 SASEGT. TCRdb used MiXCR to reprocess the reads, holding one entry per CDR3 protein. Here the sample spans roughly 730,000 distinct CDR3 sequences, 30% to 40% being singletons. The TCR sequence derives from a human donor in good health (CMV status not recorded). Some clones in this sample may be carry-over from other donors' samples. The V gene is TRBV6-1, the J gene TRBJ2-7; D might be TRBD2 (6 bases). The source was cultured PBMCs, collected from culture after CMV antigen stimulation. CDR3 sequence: CASRSTGTYNYEQYF. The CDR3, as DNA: TGTGCCAGCAGATCGACCGGGACTTATAACTACGAGCAGTACTTC.